This T cell receptor beta chain was profiled in a study of technical replicates of blood from a handful of donors. CDR1 is SGHNT and CDR2 is YENEEA in the germline V gene. The CDR3 loop spans 16 amino acids. Trimming stripped 1 base from V and 2 bases from J, with 14 bases between. Here immunoSEQ multiplex PCR was the method, and the copy in TCRdb shows in-frame clones only, minus some. The table has around 100,000 clones, about 95% seen once. The rearrangement joins TRBV11-3 to TRBJ2-5; possibly TRBD2 for D (5 bases). The sequence was obtained from a human donor in good health. Sequenced input: T cells isolated from PBMCs. The CDR3 DNA sequence: TGTGCCAGCAGCTTAGGAGCCCTAGCTGATCAAGAGACCCAGTACTTC. Its translation is CASSLGALADQETQYF.